This T cell receptor beta chain appears in the sequencing data of a study of blood T cell repertoires in COVID-19 (dated by TCRdb to the early 2020s). A note on the overall study: The collaborator samples originated in the United States, Italy and Spain and spanned the acute and convalescent phases of COVID-19. Where available, HLA class I and class II types were obtained from metadata supplied by the sample provider rather than from assay-based typing. The material from the prospective study consisted of cDNA or gDNA derived from T cells, B-cell-depleted T cells, or PBMCs. Samples came from the ongoing ImmuneRACE study (first 160 participants) plus 1,254 subjects from 6 global collaborators. Deeply sampled blood TCRbeta repertoires from subjects exposed to, actively infected with, or recovered from COVID-19 were included in the dataset. A freely available public database, intended as a resource for researchers studying the immune response to SARS-CoV-2, is where the repertoires were released. The sample metadata nearly always contained a de-identified subject ID, COVID-19 status, age in years and sex. Overall study outcomes, separate from this receptor: The amount of clinical and demographic metadata varied by source and participant and was provided uncurated.

V is clipped by 0 bases and J by 0 bases, and the sequence between their germline boundaries is 12 bases long. Counted from cysteine to phenylalanine, this CDR3 has 17 amino acids. Left in the record is the CDR3 DNA by itself, 51 bases read in frame from the first base. Reading the germline V gene gives CDR1 SGHVS and CDR2 FQNEAQ. This clone was seen more than once but under ten times. The antigen this receptor binds is unknown. Per-nucleotide qualities are absent, and no much larger clonotype sits a single base away. TCRbeta CDR3 regions were amplified from genomic DNA by means of the immunoSEQ Assay, a bias-controlled multiplex PCR. As for the original processing: Nucleated cell counts per sample were estimated from amplification of reference gene primers within the assay. Sequence reads were collapsed and filtered to measure the absolute abundance of every unique TCRbeta CDR3 rearrangement. For each sample, productive Simpson clonality was calculated as the square root of Simpson's diversity index over productive rearrangements. The clones in this table, taken by TCRdb from immuneACCESS, are in-frame only. Not every clone is retained; where verified, under half of the shortfall comes from an unresolved V gene, and the cause of the rest is unknown. V and J calls and clone size are those listed in that table; D and trimming were worked out from the DNA. For this sample there are roughly 250,000 clones; about 86% appear just once. The leading ten clones occupy roughly a tenth of the sample.

Whole blood was collected in K2EDTA tubes by collaborating institutions according to the institutions' own protocols. Collaborator samples were shipped for TCRbeta analysis as frozen whole blood, isolated PBMCs, or DNA extracted from either sample type. Rearrangement joined TRBV7-8 to TRBJ2-4, and the D gene may be TRBD2, 7 bases matching. Source material: peripheral blood. The receptor's source is a woman older than 75 with acute or convalescent COVID-19. The sequence in DNA is TGTGCCAGCAGCTTAGCGGCGGGGGCCTTAGCCAAAAACATTCAGTACTTC. This translates into CASSLAAGALAKNIQYF.